This is a list of T cell receptor beta chains from one sample in a study of T cell responses to AZD1222 COVID-19 vaccine. Here immunoSEQ multiplex PCR was the method, and the copy in TCRdb shows in-frame clones only, minus some. The sample comprises 150,000 to 200,000 clones, 90% of which are singletons, and roughly 4% rests with the top ten. Specimen: peripheral blood, collected 28 days after the second dose of the MenACWY control vaccine. Receptor source: an adult who received the MenACWY meningococcal vaccine as a control. CDR3s leave out the opening cysteine and the closing phenylalanine or tryptophan.

V gene,CDR3 length,J gene,CDR3 protein
TRBV7-3,11,TRBJ1-3,ASSLNPEDTIY
TRBV5-1,10,TRBJ2-7,ASSLDNYEQY
TRBV30,11,TRBJ2-7,AWSVDRLYEQY
TRBV6-5,13,TRBJ1-2,ASSYTGGGPDGYT
TRBV6-5,12,TRBJ2-7,ASSLGESSYEQY
TRBV7-9,14,TRBJ2-1,ASPRSGTGEVAEQF
TRBV7-9,12,TRBJ1-2,ASGPPVGYYGYT
TRBV6-6,13,TRBJ1-3,ASSYSAGLPDTIY
TRBV11-1,12,TRBJ2-1,ASSPRTENNEQF
TRBV7-2,11,TRBJ1-6,ASSLEERSPLH
TRBV6-2/TRBV6-3,12,TRBJ1-5,ASSYSAGRQPQH
TRBV10-3,11,TRBJ2-3,AMTKGGTDTQY
TRBV29-1,9,TRBJ1-2,SVVEGSVYT
TRBV2,13,TRBJ2-1,ASSEEAAAYNEQF
TRBV6-5,11,TRBJ1-1,ASSDQGDTEAF
TRBV7-9,12,TRBJ2-7,ASSLGAGTVEQY
TRBV12-3/TRBV12-4,10,TRBJ2-6,ASSSGPNVLT
TRBV28,14,TRBJ2-2,ASSWGQAANTGELF
TRBV7-9,11,TRBJ1-5,ASSLGVMQPQH
TRBV5-4,13,TRBJ2-3,ASSLSSGRVDTQY